This T cell receptor (beta chain) was recovered during a study of technical replicates of blood from a handful of donors. The V and J ends lost 3 bases and 1 base respectively, with 11 bases between them. The germline gives CDR1 SGHRS, CDR2 YFSETQ. This CDR3 spans 14 amino acids. Here immunoSEQ multiplex PCR was the method, and the copy in TCRdb shows in-frame clones only, minus some. The sample carries about 62,000 clones, 85% to 90% recorded once. Sample: PBMCs. The V call is TRBV5-1, the J call TRBJ2-7; D not certain. The clonotype comes from a human donor in good health. Some clones in this sample may be carry-over from other donors' samples. CDR3 sequence reads: CASSSIGRSYEQYF. Here the CDR3 DNA reads TGCGCCAGCAGCTCGATCGGCAGGTCCTACGAGCAGTACTTC.